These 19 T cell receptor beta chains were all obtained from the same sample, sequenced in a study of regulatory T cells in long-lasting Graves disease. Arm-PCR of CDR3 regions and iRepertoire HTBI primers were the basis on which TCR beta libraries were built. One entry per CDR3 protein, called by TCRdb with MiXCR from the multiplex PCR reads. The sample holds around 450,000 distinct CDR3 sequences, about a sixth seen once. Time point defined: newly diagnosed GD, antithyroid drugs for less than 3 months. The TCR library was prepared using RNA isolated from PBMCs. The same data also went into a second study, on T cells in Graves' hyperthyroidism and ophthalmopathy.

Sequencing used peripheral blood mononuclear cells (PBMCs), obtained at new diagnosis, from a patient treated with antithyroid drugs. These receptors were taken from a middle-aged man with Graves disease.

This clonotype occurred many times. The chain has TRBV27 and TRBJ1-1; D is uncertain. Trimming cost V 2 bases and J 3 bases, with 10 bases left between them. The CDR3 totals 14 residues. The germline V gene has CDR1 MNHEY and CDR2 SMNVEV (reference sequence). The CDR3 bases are TGTGCCAGCAGTTTAAGATGGGAGGACACTGAAGCTTTCTTT. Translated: CASSLRWEDTEAFF.

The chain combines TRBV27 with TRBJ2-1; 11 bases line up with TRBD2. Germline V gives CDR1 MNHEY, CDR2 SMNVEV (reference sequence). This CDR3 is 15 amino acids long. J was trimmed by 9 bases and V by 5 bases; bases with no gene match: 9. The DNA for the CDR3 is TGTGCCAGCAGTCCATCGGGACTAGCGGTGGGTGAGCAGTTCTTC. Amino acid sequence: CASSPSGLAVGEQFF.

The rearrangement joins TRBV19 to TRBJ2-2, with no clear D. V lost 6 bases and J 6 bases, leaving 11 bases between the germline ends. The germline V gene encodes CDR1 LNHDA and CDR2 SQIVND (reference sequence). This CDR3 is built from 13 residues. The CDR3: CASRTGSPGELFF. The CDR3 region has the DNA TGTGCCAGTAGGACCGGGTCCCCCGGGGAGCTGTTTTTT.

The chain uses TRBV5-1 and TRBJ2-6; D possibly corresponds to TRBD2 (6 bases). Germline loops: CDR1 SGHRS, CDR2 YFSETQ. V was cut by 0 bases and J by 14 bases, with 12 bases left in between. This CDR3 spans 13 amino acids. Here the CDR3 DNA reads TGCGCCAGCAGCTTGGTGGGGCGGGACTTCCTGACTTTC. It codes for CASSLVGRDFLTF.

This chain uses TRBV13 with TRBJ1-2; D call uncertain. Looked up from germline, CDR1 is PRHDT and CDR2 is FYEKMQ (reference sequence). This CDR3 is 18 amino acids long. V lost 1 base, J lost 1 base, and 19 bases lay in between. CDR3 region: CASSLVGRFLENNYGYTF. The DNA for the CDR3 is TGTGCCAGCAGCTTAGTGGGCAGGTTCCTCGAGAATAACTATGGCTACACCTTC.

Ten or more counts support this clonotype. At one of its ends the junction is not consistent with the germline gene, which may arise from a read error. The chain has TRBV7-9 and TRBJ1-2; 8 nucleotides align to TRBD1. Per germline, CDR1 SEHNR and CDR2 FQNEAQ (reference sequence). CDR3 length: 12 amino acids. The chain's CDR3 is CASSYSSGTGLF. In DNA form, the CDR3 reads TGTGCCAGCAGCTACAGTAGCGGGACAGGCCTCTTC.

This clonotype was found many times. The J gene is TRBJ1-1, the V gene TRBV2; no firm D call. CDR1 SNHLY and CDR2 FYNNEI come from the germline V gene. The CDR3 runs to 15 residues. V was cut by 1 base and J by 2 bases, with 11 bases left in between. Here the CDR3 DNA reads TGTGCCAGCAGTGAAGAAGGTCCAGCTAACACTGAAGCTTTCTTT. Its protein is CASSEEGPANTEAFF.

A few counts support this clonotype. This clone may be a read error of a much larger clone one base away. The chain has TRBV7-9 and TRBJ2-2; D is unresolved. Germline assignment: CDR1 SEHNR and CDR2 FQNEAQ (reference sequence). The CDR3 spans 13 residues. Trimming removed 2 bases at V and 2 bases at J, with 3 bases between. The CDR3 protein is CASSLFNTGELFF. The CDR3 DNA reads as TGTGCCAGCAGCTTATTTAACACCGGGGAGCTGTTTTTT.

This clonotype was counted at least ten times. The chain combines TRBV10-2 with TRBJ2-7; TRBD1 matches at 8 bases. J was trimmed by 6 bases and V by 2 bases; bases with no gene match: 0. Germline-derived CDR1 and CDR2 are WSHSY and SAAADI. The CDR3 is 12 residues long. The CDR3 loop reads CASSEDRGEQYF. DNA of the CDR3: TGCGCCAGCAGTGAGGACAGGGGCGAGCAGTACTTC.

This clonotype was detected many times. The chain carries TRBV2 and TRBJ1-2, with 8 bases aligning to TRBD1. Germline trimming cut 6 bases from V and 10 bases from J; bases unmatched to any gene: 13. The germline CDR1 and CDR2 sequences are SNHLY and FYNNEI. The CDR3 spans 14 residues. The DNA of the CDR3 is TGTGCCAGCAGCGCGCAGGGACAGGCGGCCGACTACACCTTC. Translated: CASSAQGQAADYTF.

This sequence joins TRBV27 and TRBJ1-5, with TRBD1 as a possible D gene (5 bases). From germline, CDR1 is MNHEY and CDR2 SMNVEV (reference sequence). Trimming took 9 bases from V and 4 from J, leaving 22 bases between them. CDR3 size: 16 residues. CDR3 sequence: CASQSSEGPPNQPQHF. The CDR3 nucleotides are TGTGCCAGTCAATCATCGGAGGGACCCCCAAATCAGCCCCAGCATTTT.

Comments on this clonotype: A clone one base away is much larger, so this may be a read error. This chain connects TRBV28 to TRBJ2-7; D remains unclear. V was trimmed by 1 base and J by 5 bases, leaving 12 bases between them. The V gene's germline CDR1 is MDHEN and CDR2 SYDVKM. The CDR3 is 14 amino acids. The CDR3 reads CASSLSNGFHEQYF. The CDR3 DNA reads TGTGCCAGCAGTTTATCTAATGGTTTCCACGAGCAGTACTTC.

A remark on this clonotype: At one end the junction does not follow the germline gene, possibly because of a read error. The CDR3 sequence is CASSPPTGGPNQPRHF. CDR3 DNA sequence: TGTGCCAGCAGCCCGCCGACAGGGGGTCCCAATCAGCCCCGGCATTTT. J is TRBJ1-5 and V is TRBV14; TRBD1 agrees at 9 bases. There are 16 residues in the CDR3. The germline gives CDR1 SGHDN, CDR2 FVKESK.

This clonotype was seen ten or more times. CDR3 region: CASRCTEAFF. In DNA, the CDR3 is TGCGCCAGCAGATGCACTGAAGCTTTCTTT. The chain is built from TRBV10-1 and TRBJ1-1; unclear D gene. Deletions cut 6 bases from V and 4 bases from J, with 3 bases between. In germline, CDR1 is WNHNN, CDR2 SYGVQD (reference sequence). This CDR3 region has 10 residues.

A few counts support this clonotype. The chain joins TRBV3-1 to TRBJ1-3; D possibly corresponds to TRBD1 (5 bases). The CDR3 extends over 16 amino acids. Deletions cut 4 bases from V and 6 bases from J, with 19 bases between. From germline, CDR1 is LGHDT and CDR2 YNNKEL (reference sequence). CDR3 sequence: CASSRTGTRGENTIYF. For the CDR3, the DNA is TGTGCCAGCAGCCGAACTGGAACAAGGGGAGAAAACACCATATATTTT.

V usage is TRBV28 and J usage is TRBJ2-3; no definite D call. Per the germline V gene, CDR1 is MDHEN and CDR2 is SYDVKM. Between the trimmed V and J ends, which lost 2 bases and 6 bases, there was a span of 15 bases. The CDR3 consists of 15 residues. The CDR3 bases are TGTGCCAGCAGTTTAGTTAGTGGTACACCCGATACGCAGTATTTT. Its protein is CASSLVSGTPDTQYF.

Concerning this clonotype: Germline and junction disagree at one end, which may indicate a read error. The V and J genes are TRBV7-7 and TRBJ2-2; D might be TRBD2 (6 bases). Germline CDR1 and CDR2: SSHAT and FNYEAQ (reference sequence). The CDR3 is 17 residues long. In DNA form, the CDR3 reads TGTGCTAGCAGCTCTCTTAAAACGGGAGCTGGCACCGGGGAGCTGTTTTTT. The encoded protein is CASSSLKTGAGTGELFF.

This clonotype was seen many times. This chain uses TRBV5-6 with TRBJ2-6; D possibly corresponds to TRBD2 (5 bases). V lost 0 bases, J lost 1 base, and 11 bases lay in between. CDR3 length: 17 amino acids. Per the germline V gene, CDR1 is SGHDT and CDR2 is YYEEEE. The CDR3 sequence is CASSLGWTGSGANVLTF. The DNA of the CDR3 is TGTGCCAGCAGCTTGGGATGGACGGGATCTGGGGCCAACGTCCTGACTTTC.

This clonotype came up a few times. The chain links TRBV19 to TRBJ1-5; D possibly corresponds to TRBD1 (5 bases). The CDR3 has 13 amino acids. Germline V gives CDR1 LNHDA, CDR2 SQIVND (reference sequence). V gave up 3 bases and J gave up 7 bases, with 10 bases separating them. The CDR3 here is CASSMDTNQPQHF. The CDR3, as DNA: TGTGCCAGTAGTATGGACACTAACCAGCCCCAGCATTTT.